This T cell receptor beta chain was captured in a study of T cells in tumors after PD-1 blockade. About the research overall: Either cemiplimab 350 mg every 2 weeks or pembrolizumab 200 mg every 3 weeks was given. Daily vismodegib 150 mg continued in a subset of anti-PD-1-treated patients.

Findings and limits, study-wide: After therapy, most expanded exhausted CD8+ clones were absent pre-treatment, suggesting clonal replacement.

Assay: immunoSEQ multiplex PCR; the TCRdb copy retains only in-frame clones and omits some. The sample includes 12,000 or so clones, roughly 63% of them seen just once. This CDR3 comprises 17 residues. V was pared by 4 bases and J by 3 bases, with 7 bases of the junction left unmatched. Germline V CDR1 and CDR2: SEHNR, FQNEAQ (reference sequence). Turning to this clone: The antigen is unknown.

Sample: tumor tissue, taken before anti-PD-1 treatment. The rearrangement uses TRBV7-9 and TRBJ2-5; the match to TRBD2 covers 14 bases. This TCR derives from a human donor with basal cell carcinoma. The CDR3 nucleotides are TGTGCCAGCAGCTGGGGACTAGCGGGAGCGGTAGAAGAGACCCAGTACTTC. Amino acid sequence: CASSWGLAGAVEETQYF.